These T cell receptor beta chains were read from a single sample in a study of OX40 agonist ivuxolimab in advanced cancers. Repertoires were generated with immunoSEQ multiplex PCR, while TCRdb's copy carries only in-frame clones and drops some. Of just over 60,000 clones in the sample, more than 85% were seen once. This specimen was CD4+ or CD8+ T cells sorted from blood, taken in a trial of the OX40 agonist ivuxolimab. Receptor source: an adult with an advanced solid tumor such as melanoma, head and neck, liver or kidney cancer. Both conserved end residues are part of each CDR3. A D gene is named only where the DNA matches it firmly. Only some rows state a clone size, as once, few, many or a class for expanded clones.

clone size	V gene	D gene	CDR3 protein
-	TRBV5-5	-	CASSLSELNTEAFF
-	TRBV27	-	CASSLTFSGANVLTF
-	TRBV6-5	-	CASSSSVSNQPQHF
-	TRBV4-1	-	CASSQAFAGALSYEQYF
-	TRBV2	TRBD1	CASSETRTGYDGYTF
-	TRBV27	-	CASSLKLYNSPLHF
once	TRBV11-3	-	CASSEGGGETQYF
-	TRBV7-2	-	CASSRDALRVGEQFF
-	TRBV5-6	-	CASSFSPPDTQYF
-	TRBV27	TRBD2	CASSFALAGGPKNEQFF
-	TRBV7-9	-	CASSPRTVSYGYTF
-	TRBV11-1	TRBD2	CASSPGLASYEQYF
-	TRBV9	-	CASSVASQIWETQYF
few	TRBV4-2	TRBD1	CASSQTGAGDEQYF
-	TRBV30	-	CAYGGDPYNEQFF
-	TRBV19	TRBD1	CASLPGGLNTGELFF
-	TRBV6-1	-	CASSEIGQGSGNQPQHF
-	TRBV18	-	CASSLYAERTQYF
-	TRBV5-1	-	CASSPQVSYEQYF
-	TRBV30	-	CASAPTYTGELFF